The present T cell receptor beta chain was sequenced within a study of spatial heterogeneity in lung cancer. Documented time point: sample taken at primary tumor resection. This CDR3 region has 15 residues. V was clipped by 5 bases and J by 3 bases; unmatched bases: 8. Germline loops: CDR1 PRHDT, CDR2 FYEKMQ (reference sequence). By frequency in the sample, this clonotype is medium-sized (0.01 to 0.1%). Each CDR3 protein gets one entry after TCRdb re-called the 5' RACE reads with MiXCR. The profile shows around 2,400 distinct CDR3 sequences, 13% of them singletons. The sequence was obtained from a female donor with early-stage non-small cell lung cancer. This chain uses TRBV13 with TRBJ1-2, with TRBD1 identical over 8 bases. The source material was normal lung tissue next to the tumor, sampled at surgery. CDR3: CASSLTGGNYYGYTF. CDR3 bases: TGTGCCAGCAGCCTTACAGGGGGAAACTACTATGGCTACACCTTC.